The entry below describes one TCR beta chain. The entry originates in a study of blood T cell repertoires in COVID-19. Looking at the study overall: In each case, the material was cDNA or gDNA derived from T cells, B-cell-depleted T cells, or PBMCs.

Per the study methods: Scientists estimated how many nucleated cells there were by amplifying reference gene primers. Assay used: immunoSEQ multiplex PCR; TCRdb lists only in-frame clones, some missing. V and J calls and clone size are as listed in that table; D and trimming were resolved from the DNA. The data contain under 150,000 clones, 88% of them seen just once; the ten biggest clones take up around 2.1%. The receptor was derived from a man aged 70 or older with active COVID-19. Input material: peripheral blood.

The CDR3 is CSGVLNTEAFF. CDR3 bases: TGCAGTGGCGTATTGAACACTGAAGCTTTCTTT. The chain has TRBV20-1 and TRBJ1-1; D unclear. Trimming left V 7 bases short and J 0 bases short, with 6 bases between. Germline values: CDR1 DFQATT, CDR2 SNEGSKA (reference sequence). This CDR3 contains 11 residues.